Below, 8 T cell receptor beta chains from the same sample are listed, as sequenced in a study of T cell repertoires and Cas9 in healthy adults (dated by TCRdb to 2017 to 2018). Library preparation was by the immunoSEQ multiplex PCR assay. Imported from immuneACCESS, the table was reduced by TCRdb to in-frame sequences with V and J called. These copies leave out some clones; in studies compared against another copy, an unresolved V gene accounts for under half, and the cause of the remainder is not known. The sample data list tens of thousands of clones, and about 90% of these were observed just once. The top ten hold about 1.4% of the sample. The specimen sequenced was CD4+ effector T cells (CD127+, CD25-, CD137-, CD154-) from PBMCs; culture status not recorded. Receptor source: a human donor in good health.

The CDR3 region has the DNA TGTGCCAGCAGACAGGGGACCGAGCAGTACTTC. This translates into CASRQGTEQYF. The chain recombines TRBV27 with TRBJ2-5; TRBD1 matches at 7 bases. Matching the DNA end better, TRBJ2-7 makes the J call doubtful. This CDR3 contains 11 residues. The germline V gene has CDR1 MNHEY and CDR2 SMNVEV (reference sequence).

The chain combines TRBV2 with TRBJ1-2, with D uncertain. Germline lookup yields CDR1 SNHLY and CDR2 FYNNEI. V was pared by 2 bases and J by 4 bases, with 8 bases between. The CDR3 totals 13 residues. CDR3 in amino acids: CASSEKGSYGYTF. The CDR3 region has the DNA TGTGCCAGCAGTGAAAAAGGCAGCTATGGCTACACCTTC.

This clone was found once. This chain links TRBV5-6 with TRBJ2-2, with TRBD2 identical over 11 bases. The CDR3 runs to 16 residues. Germline CDR1 reads SGHDT; CDR2 reads YYEEEE. With V trimmed by 4 bases and J by 5 bases, 7 bases remained unmatched. CDR3 nucleotide sequence: TGTGCCAGCAGCCCACAACTAGCGGGAGTAACCGGGGAGCTGTTTTTT. This translates into CASSPQLAGVTGELFF.

The genes are TRBV5-4 and TRBJ2-1, with 8 positions matching TRBD2. The CDR3 runs to 16 residues. Germline V gene sequence: CDR1 SGHNT, CDR2 YYREEE (reference sequence). Germline trimming cut 7 bases from V and 1 base from J; bases unmatched to any gene: 10. CDR3 DNA sequence: TGTGCCAGCCAGAAACGGGGGGGCCGTTCCTACAATGAGCAGTTCTTC. The encoded protein is CASQKRGGRSYNEQFF.

This chain uses TRBV5-6 with TRBJ2-7, with TRBD1 identical over 7 bases. Germline values: CDR1 SGHDT, CDR2 YYEEEE. V was pared by 4 bases and J by 2 bases, with 6 bases of the junction left unmatched. The CDR3 totals 14 residues. DNA for the CDR3: TGTGCCAGCAGCAGGACAGGAATACCCTACGAGCAGTACTTC. Encoded protein: CASSRTGIPYEQYF.

The chain has TRBV5-1 and TRBJ2-7; unclear D gene. Germline V lookup: CDR1 SGHRS, CDR2 YFSETQ. Trimming took 1 base from V and 3 from J, leaving 8 bases between them. The CDR3 runs 13 residues. The CDR3 reads CASSLRVDYEQYF. The CDR3 nucleotides are TGCGCCAGCAGCTTGCGGGTCGACTACGAGCAGTACTTC.

The CDR3 here is CAKNTGQGYEQYF. The CDR3 DNA reads TGTGCCAAGAACACGGGACAGGGGTACGAGCAGTACTTC. The rearrangement joins TRBV27 to TRBJ2-7, with 10 bases aligning to TRBD1. V was clipped by 10 bases and J by 4 bases; unmatched bases: 7. The germline V gene encodes CDR1 MNHEY and CDR2 SMNVEV (reference sequence). The CDR3 sequence is 13 residues long.

The rearrangement uses TRBV7-8 and TRBJ1-3, with TRBD1 identical over 8 bases. From germline, CDR1 is SGHVS and CDR2 FQNEAQ. This CDR3 spans 16 amino acids. The V and J ends lost 2 bases and 1 base, in that order; junction bases with no gene match: 4. CDR3 DNA sequence: TGTGCCAGCAGCTTATATACAGGGGGATCTGGAAACACCATATATTTT. Amino acid sequence: CASSLYTGGSGNTIYF.